This T cell receptor (beta chain) was documented in a study of blood T cells in healthy people across ages. Findings and caveats of the study: TCR beta diversity correlated strongly with naive T cell percentage. Per million T cells, the diversity of TCR beta decreased roughly linearly as age advanced.

Germline V gene data show CDR1 as SGHDT and CDR2 as YYEEEE. This CDR3 spans 15 amino acids. Worth noting for this clonotype: Its antigen is still unknown.

With a J-beta primer mix and a sample-barcoded 5' primer, a second PCR ran about 6 to 11 cycles. The template-switch adaptor was a 5' adaptor with 12 random nucleotides. It tagged each cDNA molecule. Via MiXCR, TCRdb re-called the 5' RACE reads, giving one row per CDR3 protein. The table includes about 1.4 million distinct CDR3 sequences, around 55% detected once. The TCR sequence derives from a man between 18 and 35 years old in good health. This rearrangement joins TRBV5-6 to TRBJ2-5; 9 bases align to TRBD1. The DNA end favors TRBJ2-7, so the J call may be wrong. Sequencing used blood. The CDR3: CASSSSATGGHEQYF. The DNA of the CDR3 is TGTGCCAGCAGCTCGTCGGCCACAGGGGGCCACGAGCAGTACTTC.